Reported below is one T cell receptor (beta chain). The antigen this receptor binds is unknown. No qualities accompany the bases; no much larger clone lies one base away. TCRbeta CDR3 regions were amplified from genomic DNA by means of the immunoSEQ Assay, a bias-controlled multiplex PCR. For the original study's pipeline: The number of nucleated cells in each sample was estimated from the amplification of reference gene primers within the assay. Sequence reads were collapsed and filtered to measure the absolute abundance of every unique TCRbeta CDR3 rearrangement. For each sample, productive Simpson clonality was calculated by taking the square root of Simpson's diversity index across productive rearrangements. TCRdb re-hosts the immuneACCESS table, in-frame sequences only. Its copies lack some clones; in the studies checked, an unresolved V gene accounts for under half of them, and the cause for the rest is not known. V and J calls and clone size are copied from that table; D and trimming were computed from the DNA. The sample data list approximately 210,000 clones, and 80% to 90% of these were observed just once. 7.6% of the sample belongs to the ten largest clones.

The data originate from a study of blood T cell repertoires in COVID-19 (dated by TCRdb to about 2020). About the investigation overall: Samples covering the acute and convalescent phases of COVID-19 were provided by collaborators in the United States, Italy and Spain. The material from the prospective study consisted of cDNA or gDNA derived from T cells, B-cell-depleted T cells, or PBMCs. Subjects who had been exposed to COVID-19, were actively infected with it, or had recovered from it provided the deeply sampled blood TCRbeta repertoires that made up the dataset. A freely available public database, intended as a resource for researchers studying the immune response to SARS-CoV-2, is where the repertoires were released. The samples were drawn from two sources: the first 160 participants of the ongoing ImmuneRACE study, and 950 to 1,500 subjects contributed by 6 global collaborators. Sample metadata almost always included a de-identified subject ID, COVID-19 status, age in years and sex. Where available, HLA class I and class II types were obtained from metadata supplied by the sample provider rather than from assay-based typing.

V sheds 8 bases and J sheds 2 bases, leaving 13 bases between their ends. Looking up the germline V gene yields CDR1 ENHRY and CDR2 SYGVKD. The CDR3 numbers 15 residues from cysteine through phenylalanine. Of the read, only the CDR3 DNA is kept; its 45 bases are in frame from base 1. Results and caveats for the whole study, not just this receptor: Clinical and demographic metadata were provided uncurated, with the amount varying by source and participant.

Each collaborating institution followed its own protocols to collect whole blood in K2EDTA tubes. For TCRbeta analysis, collaborator samples were shipped as frozen whole blood, as isolated PBMCs, or as DNA extracted from either sample type. The sequence derives from a woman aged 45-65 years with active or convalescent COVID-19. Recombination connected TRBV10-3 to TRBJ1-6; TRBD1 is a weak D gene call, 5 bases matching. Sequencing was carried out using peripheral blood. The bases are TGTGCCATCGGGGAGGGGATCGCCTATAATTCACCCCTCCACTTT. Protein translation: CAIGEGIAYNSPLHF.